The 29 T cell receptor beta chains given below trace back to one sample, sequenced in a study of T cell responses to AZD1222 COVID-19 vaccine. Data came from immunoSEQ multiplex PCR; TCRdb stores just in-frame clones and leaves some out. The table lists around 92,000 clones, approximately 90% of them singletons, with under 10% in the top ten. Sample: peripheral blood, taken on day 0 of AZD1222 vaccination. The receptors originated from an adult in good health.

The rearrangement uses TRBV27 and TRBJ1-4; 10 bases map to TRBD1. CDR1 and CDR2 from the germline V gene are MNHEY and SMNVEV (reference sequence). This CDR3 comprises 14 residues. V lost 8 bases, J lost 6 bases, and 6 bases stayed unmatched. As DNA, the CDR3 is TGTGCCAGCTCCACGGGACAGGGGTATGAAAAACTGTTTTTT. Translating gives CASSTGQGYEKLFF.

V usage is TRBV19 and J usage is TRBJ1-1; 8 nucleotides line up with TRBD1. There are 18 residues in the CDR3. Germline CDR1 and CDR2: LNHDA and SQIVND (reference sequence). V lost 6 bases, J lost 0 bases, and 15 bases stayed unmatched. Here the CDR3 DNA reads TGTGCCAGTAGATCCTCCATCTGGGGACAGGTCATGAACACTGAAGCTTTCTTT. It encodes CASRSSIWGQVMNTEAFF.

The chain carries TRBV14 and TRBJ2-2, with 11 bases matching TRBD1. Unmatched junction bases numbered 8, after V lost 4 bases and J lost 7 bases. Germline values: CDR1 SGHDN, CDR2 FVKESK. The CDR3 covers 16 residues. The CDR3 coding sequence is TGTGCCAGCAGCCCCAGGACAGGGGGCGGAATCGGGGAGCTGTTTTTT. Translation gives CASSPRTGGGIGELFF.

This chain uses TRBV15 with TRBJ1-4, with D unresolved. Germline CDR1 and CDR2: LNHNV and YYDKDF (reference sequence). The CDR3 consists of 9 residues. Trimming cost V 8 bases and J 6 bases, with 1 base left between them. In nucleotides, the CDR3 is TGTGCCACCGATGAAAAACTGTTTTTT. Protein product: CATDEKLFF.

There are a few counts of this clone. The V call is TRBV5-1, the J call TRBJ2-2; unclear D gene. Germline CDR1 SGHRS, CDR2 YFSETQ. CDR3 length: 13 residues. Trimming shortened V by 0 bases and J by 5 bases, and 5 bases separated the two germline ends. The DNA of the CDR3 is TGCGCCAGCAGCTTGGGGGTAACCGGGGAGCTGTTTTTT. This codes for CASSLGVTGELFF.

The chain links TRBV29-1 to TRBJ2-3, with D perhaps matching TRBD2 (5 bases). The V gene's germline CDR1 is SQVTM and CDR2 ANQGSEA. V shed 7 bases and J shed 1 base, with 15 bases lying between them. This CDR3 has 14 amino acids. The DNA of the CDR3 is TGCAGCGCGTCCGCGAGGGTAGGCACAGATACGCAGTATTTT. Its protein product is CSASARVGTDTQYF.

The V and J genes are TRBV15 and TRBJ2-7, with D uncertain. Trimming pared 0 bases from V and 2 bases from J, leaving 5 bases between. The CDR3 consists of 13 residues. CDR1 is LNHNV, CDR2 YYDKDF, per germline (reference sequence). This CDR3 is CATSRDPAYEQYF. The CDR3 DNA reads TGTGCCACCAGCAGAGACCCGGCCTACGAGCAGTACTTC.

This chain joins TRBV6-5 and TRBJ1-1; 7 nucleotides match TRBD1. The CDR3 extends over 14 amino acids. Trimming at V came to 5 bases and at J to 5 bases, leaving 8 bases not matched to a gene. CDR1 and CDR2 (germline): MNHEY, SVGAGI. As DNA, the CDR3 is TGTGCCAGCAGTCTACAGAGACAGGGAACTGAAGCTTTCTTT. Translated: CASSLQRQGTEAFF.

This rearrangement joins TRBV5-1 to TRBJ2-7; the D call may be TRBD1 or TRBD2 (5 bases each). The CDR3 spans 15 residues. V shed 4 bases and J shed 0 bases, with 14 bases lying between them. Germline values: CDR1 SGHRS, CDR2 YFSETQ. DNA for the CDR3: TGCGCCAGCAGCGCTGGGGGTACCAGCTCCTACGAGCAGTACTTC. It is translated as CASSAGGTSSYEQYF.

The chain links TRBV6-1 to TRBJ2-1; the D is unclear. With 1 base removed from V and 6 bases from J, the gap between germline ends came to 16 bases. The germline CDR1 and CDR2 sequences are MNHNS and SASEGT. This CDR3 has 16 residues. Here the CDR3 reads CASSEVRTEYANEQFF. CDR3 coding DNA: TGTGCCAGCAGTGAAGTCAGGACGGAGTACGCCAATGAGCAGTTCTTC.

The chain combines TRBV6-5 with TRBJ2-3; D gene uncertain. CDR3 size: 14 residues. The V gene's germline CDR1 is MNHEY and CDR2 SVGAGI. V was trimmed by 4 bases and J by 4 bases, leaving 12 bases between them. CDR3 coding DNA: TGTGCCAGCAGTTCAAAGGCTTCCTCAGATACGCAGTATTTT. This codes for CASSSKASSDTQYF.

The gene calls are TRBV18 and TRBJ2-2, with 10 positions matching TRBD2. V lost 3 bases to trimming and J lost 6 bases; unmatched junction nucleotides: 10. The CDR3 totals 17 residues. CDR1 is KGHSH and CDR2 is LQKENI in the germline V gene. The CDR3 nucleotides are TGTGCCAGCTCACCGGACCAACTAGCGGGGTTCGCCGGGGAGCTGTTTTTT. Amino acids: CASSPDQLAGFAGELFF.

The DNA of the CDR3 is TGTGCCAGCAGCTCCCAGGGGGGTGGCTACACCTTC. Translating it yields CASSSQGGGYTF. J is TRBJ1-2 and V is TRBV9; TRBD1 matches at 7 bases. The CDR3 contains 12 residues. After removal of 4 bases from V and 7 bases from J, the junction contained 4 bases not matched to a gene. Germline CDR1 reads SGDLS; CDR2 reads YYNGEE.

The chain's CDR3 is CASSEGGRVFSSYTF. The CDR3 DNA reads as TGTGCCAGCAGTGAAGGAGGCAGAGTGTTTTCGAGCTACACCTTC. This chain uses TRBV2 with TRBJ1-2, with D hard to call. V shed 1 base and J shed 9 bases, with 18 bases lying between them. The CDR3 runs 15 residues. Germline CDR1 SNHLY, CDR2 FYNNEI.

The rearrangement uses TRBV7-9 and TRBJ2-7; 7 positions agree with TRBD2. The CDR3 covers 14 residues. After removal of 3 bases from V and 3 bases from J, the junction contained 5 bases not matched to a gene. CDR1 is SEHNR and CDR2 is FQNEAQ in the germline V gene (reference sequence). CDR3 loop: CASSLGERDYEQYF. The CDR3 DNA sequence: TGTGCCAGCAGCTTGGGTGAGCGGGACTACGAGCAGTACTTC.

This clone was seen just once. The V and J genes are TRBV20-1 and TRBJ1-3; weak D call: TRBD1 (6 bases). V gave up 7 bases and J gave up 4 bases, with 8 bases separating them. The CDR3 totals 11 residues. The germline V gene has CDR1 DFQATT and CDR2 SNEGSKA (reference sequence). The CDR3 nucleotides read TGCAGTGGGACAGAGGGAAACACCATATATTTT. Its translation: CSGTEGNTIYF.

This chain connects TRBV18 to TRBJ2-7, with 11 bases identical to TRBD2. Germline V gene data show CDR1 as KGHSH and CDR2 as LQKENI. V trimming: 3 bases; J trimming: 6 bases; junction bases outside the gene matches: 7. This CDR3 is built from 15 residues. The CDR3 loop reads CASSPTAGTSGEQYF. In DNA, the CDR3 is TGTGCCAGCTCACCTACCGCCGGGACTAGCGGCGAGCAGTACTTC.

J is TRBJ1-2 and V is TRBV5-5; TRBD1 agrees at 7 bases. Germline V gives CDR1 SGHKS, CDR2 YYEKEE (reference sequence). The J segment lost 4 bases and the V segment lost 1 base, leaving 7 bases of the junction unmatched. There are 15 residues in the CDR3. This chain's CDR3 is CASSLYPGQSYGYTF. The CDR3 nucleotides read TGTGCCAGCAGCTTGTACCCGGGACAGAGCTATGGCTACACCTTC.

The chain joins TRBV10-3 to TRBJ1-5; D is possibly TRBD1 (5 bases). CDR3 length equals 15 residues. V was clipped by 0 bases and J by 6 bases, with 12 bases between them. Looked up from germline, CDR1 is ENHRY and CDR2 is SYGVKD. The CDR3 bases are TGTGCCATCAGTGAGTCAGGGGTTTTGGGTCAGCCCCAGCATTTT. This translates into CAISESGVLGQPQHF.

V is TRBV29-1 and J is TRBJ1-5; TRBD1 is a possible D gene (5 bases). The germline V gene encodes CDR1 SQVTM and CDR2 ANQGSEA. This CDR3 contains 13 residues. V was cut by 4 bases and J by 7 bases, with 14 bases left in between. The CDR3 protein is CSVGGQGGQPQHF. In DNA form, the CDR3 reads TGCAGCGTTGGAGGGCAGGGAGGGCAGCCCCAGCATTTT.

The chain joins TRBV14 to TRBJ2-1; 12 bases fit TRBD2. The germline CDR1 and CDR2 sequences are SGHDN and FVKESK. Trimming took 4 bases from V and 7 from J; bases not matched to a gene: 5. The CDR3 is made up of 15 amino acids. The chain's CDR3 is CASSLLAGGPNEQFF. The CDR3, as DNA: TGTGCCAGCAGCCTCCTAGCGGGGGGGCCAAATGAGCAGTTCTTC.

The chain has TRBV10-2 and TRBJ2-7, with D possibly being TRBD1 or TRBD2 (5 bases each). The CDR3 is made up of 11 amino acids. CDR1 and CDR2 from the germline V gene are WSHSY and SAAADI. With 8 bases removed from V and 5 bases from J, the gap between germline ends came to 10 bases. The CDR3 DNA sequence: TGCGCCAGCTGTATGGGGGACGAGCAGTACTTC. Residues: CASCMGDEQYF.

V usage is TRBV2 and J usage is TRBJ1-5; D is unresolved. The CDR3 totals 15 residues. V was shortened by 6 bases and J by 0 bases, with 12 bases between the two germline ends. Germline CDR1 is SNHLY and CDR2 is FYNNEI. The CDR3 region has the DNA TGTGCCAGCAGGAGGGAGGGCGTTAGCAATCAGCCCCAGCATTTT. Amino acid sequence: CASRREGVSNQPQHF.

The chain uses TRBV19 and TRBJ2-5, with 8 positions matching TRBD1. With 1 base clipped from V and 2 bases from J, the junction kept 0 bases outside the gene matches. The CDR3 consists of 14 residues. CDR1 is LNHDA and CDR2 is SQIVND in the germline V gene (reference sequence). The CDR3 loop reads CASSIGQGQETQYF. The CDR3 bases are TGTGCCAGTAGTATAGGACAGGGGCAAGAGACCCAGTACTTC.

The gene calls are TRBV5-8 and TRBJ1-4, with D unclear. This CDR3 comprises 15 residues. Germline values: CDR1 SGHTS, CDR2 YDEGEE. Trimming cost V 4 bases and J 0 bases, with 10 bases left between them. This CDR3 reads CASSQTPTTNEKLFF. For the CDR3, the DNA is TGTGCCAGCAGCCAAACACCGACAACTAATGAAAAACTGTTTTTT.

J is TRBJ2-7 and V is TRBV9, with no clear D. V shed 4 bases and J shed 2 bases, with 16 bases lying between them. CDR1 is SGDLS, CDR2 YYNGEE, per germline. This CDR3 contains 15 residues. The CDR3 nucleotides are TGTGCCAGCAGCCCTCTAAGTAAGACGACCTACGAGCAGTACTTC. It is translated as CASSPLSKTTYEQYF.

The chain couples TRBV18 to TRBJ1-4; maybe TRBD1 (6 bases). Deletions cut 3 bases from V and 5 bases from J, with 31 bases between. The CDR3 is 21 amino acids. The germline CDR1 and CDR2 sequences are KGHSH and LQKENI. The CDR3 region is CASSPSGGRGWSGRTNEKLFF. In DNA, the CDR3 is TGTGCCAGCTCACCTTCCGGGGGCAGGGGTTGGTCCGGACGTACGAATGAAAAACTGTTTTTT.

The chain joins TRBV2 to TRBJ1-1, with 8 nucleotides matching TRBD1. J gave up 3 bases and V 3 bases, and 3 bases lay outside the gene matches. The CDR3 length is 14 residues. Germline lookup yields CDR1 SNHLY and CDR2 FYNNEI. The CDR3 DNA reads TGTGCCAGCAGTGAGTTACAGGGGGACACTGAAGCTTTCTTT. Protein: CASSELQGDTEAFF.

The rearrangement links TRBV6-6 to TRBJ1-1, with a weak D call TRBD1 (6 bases). The CDR3 spans 15 residues. Germline V gene data show CDR1 as MNHNY and CDR2 as SVGAGI (reference sequence). V lost 2 bases, J lost 3 bases, and 13 bases lay in between. The CDR3, as DNA: TGTGCCAGCAGTTACCCCTGGGGGGCGGACACTGAAGCTTTCTTT. Its protein is CASSYPWGADTEAFF.